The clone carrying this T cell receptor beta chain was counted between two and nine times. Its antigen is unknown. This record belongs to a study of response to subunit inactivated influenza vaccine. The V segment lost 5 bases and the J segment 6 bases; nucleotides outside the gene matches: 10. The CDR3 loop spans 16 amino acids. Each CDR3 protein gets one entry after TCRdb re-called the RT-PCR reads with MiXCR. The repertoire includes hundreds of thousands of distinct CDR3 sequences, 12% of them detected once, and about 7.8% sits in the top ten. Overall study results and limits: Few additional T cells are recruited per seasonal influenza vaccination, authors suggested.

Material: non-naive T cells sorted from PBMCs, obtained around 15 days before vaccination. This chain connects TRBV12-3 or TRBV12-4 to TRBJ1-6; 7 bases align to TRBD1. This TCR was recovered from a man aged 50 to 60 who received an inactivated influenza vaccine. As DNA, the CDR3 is TGTGCCAGCAGTCCCGCAGGAGGGGGCTCTAATTCACCCCTCCACTTT. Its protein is CASSPAGGGSNSPLHF.